What follows are 16 T cell receptor beta chains derived from one specimen sequenced in a study of beta chain features in type 1 diabetes. Sequencing targeted expressed TCRB transcripts, as all isolated RNA had been reverse transcribed. TCRdb keeps only in-frame clones here, not all; method: immunoSEQ multiplex PCR. The table shows roughly 180,000 clones, with about 12% occurring only once. The sample consisted of central memory CD4+ T cells from blood. The receptors were sampled from a young woman in good health.

A few counts support this clone. The chain recombines TRBV7-9 with TRBJ1-1, with D possibly TRBD1 on 5 matching bases. The CDR3 is 13 amino acids. Germline-derived CDR1 and CDR2 are SEHNR and FQNEAQ (reference sequence). The V gene lost 6 bases and the J gene lost 4 bases, with 12 bases spanning the gap. The CDR3 bases are TGTGCCAGCAGAAGGTTGGGGGGCACTGAAGCTTTCTTT. This sequence encodes CASRRLGGTEAFF.

CDR3 amino acids: CASSVVAGGPVWEQFF. The CDR3, as DNA: TGTGCCAGCAGCGTAGTGGCGGGAGGGCCGGTATGGGAGCAGTTCTTC. V usage is TRBV9 and J usage is TRBJ2-1, with 9 bases matching TRBD2. This CDR3 has 16 amino acids. Germline CDR1 is SGDLS and CDR2 is YYNGEE. Trimming cost V 0 bases and J 10 bases; bases outside gene matches: 11.

This clone was observed a handful of times. The chain joins TRBV29-1 to TRBJ2-7, with D unclear. V shed 4 bases and J shed 3 bases, with 10 bases lying between them. In germline, CDR1 is SQVTM, CDR2 ANQGSEA. The CDR3 totals 12 residues. In DNA, the CDR3 is TGCAGCGTTGGGGTTCCGGGCTACGAGCAGTACTTC. Translating it yields CSVGVPGYEQYF.

This chain joins TRBV6-6 and TRBJ1-1; TRBD1 is a possible D gene (6 bases). V was pared by 8 bases and J by 6 bases, with 16 bases between. The length of the CDR3 is 13 residues. From germline, CDR1 is MNHNY and CDR2 SVGAGI (reference sequence). The chain's CDR3 is CASSLQGLAEAFF. CDR3 in DNA: TGTGCCAGCTCTTTGCAGGGGTTGGCTGAAGCTTTCTTT.

This clone has just a few counts. V gene TRBV7-2 combines with J gene TRBJ2-1; possible D gene TRBD1, 6 bases. In germline, CDR1 is SGHTA, CDR2 FQGNSA. The V gene lost 5 bases and the J gene lost 0 bases, with 14 bases spanning the gap. This CDR3 contains 16 residues. CDR3 loop: CASSRTGTYSYNEQFF. The CDR3 DNA is TGTGCCAGCAGCAGGACCGGGACATACTCCTACAATGAGCAGTTCTTC.

The V call is TRBV28, the J call TRBJ1-3, with D perhaps matching TRBD1 (6 bases). Germline values: CDR1 MDHEN, CDR2 SYDVKM. V was pared by 1 base and J by 5 bases, with 12 bases between. The CDR3 sequence is 15 residues long. CDR3 sequence: CASSLLQGGRNTIYF. Written as DNA, the CDR3 is TGTGCCAGCAGTTTATTACAGGGTGGCAGAAACACCATATATTTT. The variable domain in full, completed from reference TRBV28 and TRBJ1-3, reads DVKVTQSSRYLVKRTGEKVFLECVQDMDHENMFWYRQDPGLGLRLIYFSYDVKMKEKGDIPEGYSVSREKKERFSLILESASTNQTSMYLCASSLLQGGRNTIYFGEGSWLTVV.

This clone was seen more than once but under ten times. The chain has TRBV30 and TRBJ1-1; the D gene is possibly TRBD1 (5 bases). V was clipped by 2 bases and J by 0 bases, with 7 bases between them. This CDR3 is 13 amino acids long. The germline CDR1 and CDR2 sequences are GTSNPN and SVGIG (reference sequence). For the CDR3, the DNA is TGTGCCTGGAGTACGGACATGAACACTGAAGCTTTCTTT. Translation: CAWSTDMNTEAFF.

This clone was picked up a small number of times. V usage is TRBV30 and J usage is TRBJ1-5; possibly TRBD1 for D (5 bases). V was clipped by 1 base and J by 2 bases, with 15 bases between them. The CDR3 loop spans 16 amino acids. Germline loops: CDR1 GTSNPN, CDR2 SVGIG (reference sequence). CDR3 region: CAWSDGGGGGNQPQHF. The CDR3 DNA follows: TGTGCCTGGAGTGACGGCGGTGGGGGGGGCAATCAGCCCCAGCATTTT.

The V call is TRBV15, the J call TRBJ1-1; D remains unclear. Trimming removed 0 bases at V and 5 bases at J, with 10 bases between. The CDR3 contains 14 residues. Per germline, CDR1 LNHNV and CDR2 YYDKDF (reference sequence). The CDR3 region is CATSRDSAGTEAFF. DNA for the CDR3: TGTGCCACCAGCAGAGATAGTGCGGGGACTGAAGCTTTCTTT.

There are a few counts of this clone. The chain has TRBV5-1 and TRBJ2-1; TRBD2 matches at 10 bases. CDR1 is SGHRS, CDR2 YFSETQ, per germline. The V gene end was trimmed by 5 bases and the J gene end by 3 bases; junction bases not matched to a gene: 5. The CDR3 has 15 amino acids. CDR3 in DNA: TGCGCCAGCAGTTCGTTAGCGGGAGGCTACAATGAGCAGTTCTTC. Translation: CASSSLAGGYNEQFF.

The CDR3 protein is CASSALVNYEQYF. The CDR3 DNA sequence: TGTGCCAGCAGTGCCTTAGTTAACTACGAGCAGTACTTC. V is TRBV25-1 and J is TRBJ2-7, with D uncertain. The germline V gene encodes CDR1 MGHDK and CDR2 SYGVNS. Trimming removed 4 bases from V and 3 bases from J, with 10 bases in between. This CDR3 is built from 13 residues.

The chain is built from TRBV2 and TRBJ1-5; D may be TRBD1 (5 bases). CDR3 length: 12 residues. CDR1 is SNHLY, CDR2 FYNNEI, per germline. Deletions cut 9 bases from V and 3 bases from J, with 9 bases between. The CDR3 here is CASTGHNQPQHF. CDR3 nucleotide sequence: TGTGCCAGTACAGGACACAATCAGCCCCAGCATTTT.

This clone was found many times. V is TRBV29-1 and J is TRBJ2-7; no reliable D call. Trimming stripped 4 bases from V and 2 bases from J, with 12 bases between. From germline, CDR1 is SQVTM and CDR2 ANQGSEA. This CDR3 is built from 13 residues. For the CDR3, the DNA is TGCAGCGTTGCGGTAATCCTCCCCTACGAGCAGTACTTC. As protein: CSVAVILPYEQYF.

This sequence joins TRBV27 and TRBJ1-2, with TRBD1 identical over 7 bases. This CDR3 is built from 14 residues. CDR1 and CDR2 (germline): MNHEY, SMNVEV (reference sequence). With V trimmed by 5 bases and J by 3 bases, 6 bases remained unmatched. The CDR3 is CASSSTGADYGYTF. The DNA for the CDR3 is TGTGCCAGCAGTAGTACAGGGGCGGACTATGGCTACACCTTC.

This sequence joins TRBV11-2 and TRBJ2-2; 12 bases agree with TRBD2. The CDR3 covers 16 residues. Unmatched junction bases numbered 1, after V lost 1 base and J lost 4 bases. Looked up from germline, CDR1 is SGHAT and CDR2 is FQNNGV. CDR3 sequence reads: CASSLALAGGTGELFF. The CDR3 DNA reads TGTGCCAGCAGCTTAGCACTAGCGGGAGGCACCGGGGAGCTGTTTTTT.

The sample holds a few counts of this clone. V gene TRBV6-5 combines with J gene TRBJ1-5; D possibly corresponds to TRBD1 (5 bases). In germline, CDR1 is MNHEY, CDR2 SVGAGI. Between the trimmed V and J ends, which lost 5 bases and 7 bases, there was a span of 15 bases. The CDR3 is 14 amino acids. The CDR3 DNA follows: TGTGCCAGCAGTAGGCAGGGAGGTCGGCAGCCCCAGCATTTT. This sequence encodes CASSRQGGRQPQHF.